This T cell receptor (beta chain) originates from a study of OX40 agonist ivuxolimab in advanced cancers. Study-wide background: Patients took ivuxolimab, an agonistic anti-OX40 (CD134) antibody. It was permissible to have had prior anti-PD-1, anti-PD-L1 or anti-CTLA-4 therapy, and approximately 41% had some. Partial responses were observed in three patients, of whom one had hepatocellular carcinoma and two had cutaneous melanoma.

The CDR3 length is 17 residues. The assay was immunoSEQ multiplex PCR, and TCRdb's table has in-frame clones only and misses some. The sample shows more than 90,000 clones, under 90% of them seen only once. Overall study results and limits: The mean number of expanded clones was higher in CD8+ T cells than in CD4+.

On this clone itself: What it binds is unknown.

The specimen comprised CD4+ or CD8+ T cells sorted from blood, sampled in a trial of the OX40 agonist ivuxolimab. The receptor comes from an adult with an advanced solid tumor such as melanoma, head and neck, liver or kidney cancer. The chain combines TRBV12-2 with TRBJ1-4. TRBV12-2 is deemed a pseudogene. CDR3 sequence reads: CASRLAGPTAVSEKLFF. In nucleotides, the CDR3 is TGTGCAAGTCGCTTAGCGGGACCAACAGCCGTTAGTGAAAAACTGTTTTTT.